These 21 T cell receptor beta chains were sequenced from one sample in a study of cytomegalovirus exposure and HLA in healthy donors. PCR primers comprised 60 Vbeta and 13 Jbeta primers. Produced via immunoSEQ multiplex PCR; TCRdb's table is partial and in-frame only. This sample contains over 100,000 clones. Sequencing was carried out using PBMCs. All receptors come from a man in his forties in good health and CMV-seropositive.

The chain carries TRBV29-1 and TRBJ2-5, with D possibly TRBD2 on 5 matching bases. The J call may be incorrect, as the DNA end agrees better with TRBJ2-7. The CDR3 loop spans 14 amino acids. Germline V gives CDR1 SQVTM, CDR2 ANQGSEA. The CDR3 protein is CSVEGGLGSYEQYF. The DNA for the CDR3 is TGCAGCGTTGAAGGTGGACTGGGATCCTACGAGCAGTACTTC.

The CDR3 DNA follows: TGTGCCAGTAGTACCAGGACAGGGTGGTCTCTTCTAAACATTCAGTACTTC. Encoded protein: CASSTRTGWSLLNIQYF. V and J are TRBV19 and TRBJ2-4; TRBD1 agrees at 8 bases. This CDR3 spans 17 amino acids. Germline loops: CDR1 LNHDA, CDR2 SQIVND (reference sequence). V gave up 4 bases and J gave up 6 bases; unmatched junction bases: 14. Based on the CDR3 plus reference TRBV19 and TRBJ2-4, the full variable domain is DGGITQSPKYLFRKEGQNVTLSCEQNLNHDAMYWYRQDPGQGLRLIYYSQIVNDFQKGDIAEGYSVSREKKESFPLTVTSAQKNPTAFYLCASSTRTGWSLLNIQYFGAGTRLSVL.

The chain carries TRBV5-3 and TRBJ2-5; 7 nucleotides agree with TRBD1. TRBV5-3 is recorded as an ORF, its role being uncertain. After removal of 8 bases from V and 13 bases from J, the junction contained 8 bases not matched to a gene. This CDR3 has 10 amino acids. In DNA form, the CDR3 reads TGTGCCAGGATGACAGGGAGTCTGTACTTC. Amino acid sequence: CARMTGSLYF.

The genes are TRBV6-4 and TRBJ1-4; the D gene is possibly TRBD1 (5 bases). Germline assignment: CDR1 MRHNA and CDR2 SNTAGT. Trimming took 10 bases from V and 8 from J, leaving 11 bases between them. There are 11 residues in the CDR3. The CDR3 bases are TGTGCCACCCCCTCAGGGGAAAAACTGTTTTTT. Residues: CATPSGEKLFF.

The V gene is TRBV7-8, the J gene TRBJ2-2, with 7 positions matching TRBD2. CDR1 SGHVS and CDR2 FQNEAQ come from the germline V gene. The CDR3 sequence is 14 residues long. V dropped 6 bases and J dropped 7; count of bases not matched to a gene: 8. The DNA for the CDR3 is TGTGCCAGCAGGTTGGGAGCGGGGCTCGGGGAGCTGTTTTTT. Protein product: CASRLGAGLGELFF. Looking up the rest from reference TRBV7-8 and TRBJ2-2 gives the full variable domain: GAGVSQSPRYKVAKRGQDVALRCDPISGHVSLFWYQQALGQGPEFLTYFQNEAQLDKSGLPSDRFFAERPEGSVSTLKIQRTQQEDSAVYLCASRLGAGLGELFFGEGSRLTVL.

The chain recombines TRBV25-1 with TRBJ1-2, with a weak D call TRBD1 (5 bases). V was trimmed by 2 bases and J by 6 bases, leaving 19 bases between them. Germline V gives CDR1 MGHDK, CDR2 SYGVNS. The CDR3 is 16 residues long. This CDR3 is CASSERGPQGGDGYTF. The DNA for the CDR3 is TGTGCCAGCAGTGAAAGGGGTCCCCAGGGAGGGGATGGCTACACCTTC.

The genes are TRBV7-3 and TRBJ2-1; TRBD2 matches at 11 bases. This CDR3 is 16 amino acids long. The trim removed 5 bases at V and 4 bases at J, leaving 7 bases unmatched. Germline V lookup: CDR1 SGHTA, CDR2 FQGTGA. CDR3 region: CASSKQGLAEYNEQFF. As DNA, the CDR3 is TGTGCCAGCAGCAAACAGGGACTAGCGGAGTACAATGAGCAGTTCTTC.

The chain is built from TRBV9 and TRBJ1-4; D might be TRBD1 (5 bases). The CDR3 runs 21 residues. The V gene lost 4 bases and the J gene lost 0 bases, with 28 bases spanning the gap. Germline loops: CDR1 SGDLS, CDR2 YYNGEE. The CDR3 DNA sequence: TGTGCCAGCAGCCCGAGGGGACTGGCAGGGCATGGGCCCGCAACTAATGAAAAACTGTTTTTT. Protein: CASSPRGLAGHGPATNEKLFF. Variable domain in full (rest from reference TRBV9 and TRBJ1-4): DSGVTQTPKHLITATGQRVTLRCSPRSGDLSVYWYQQSLDQGLQFLIQYYNGEERAKGNILERFSAQQFPDLHSELNLSSLELGDSALYFCASSPRGLAGHGPATNEKLFFGSGTQLSVL.

This clone is called medium-sized based on its frequency. The chain joins TRBV27 to TRBJ2-1, with D possibly matching TRBD2 (6 bases). Germline V CDR1 and CDR2: MNHEY, SMNVEV (reference sequence). The ends were cut back, 6 bases at V and 5 bases at J, with 14 bases in the middle. CDR3 size: 14 residues. The CDR3 DNA is TGTGCCAGCAGGATCGGGACTGCAAACAATGAGCAGTTCTTC. The encoded protein is CASRIGTANNEQFF.

The rearrangement links TRBV9 to TRBJ2-1, with a tentative D call TRBD2 (7 bases). CDR1 is SGDLS and CDR2 is YYNGEE in the germline V gene. CDR3 length: 16 amino acids. Trimming took 0 bases from V and 8 from J, leaving 18 bases between them. The CDR3 loop is CASSVALTSQGHEQFF. The CDR3 bases are TGTGCCAGCAGCGTAGCTTTGACTAGCCAGGGGCATGAGCAGTTCTTC.

This clone is medium-sized by frequency. This chain links TRBV28 with TRBJ2-1, with 12 bases matching TRBD1. The CDR3 covers 15 residues. Germline V gives CDR1 MDHEN, CDR2 SYDVKM. J gave up 8 bases and V 6 bases, and 8 bases lay outside the gene matches. CDR3 loop: CASRLGQGARDEQFF. Written as DNA, the CDR3 is TGTGCCAGCAGACTGGGACAGGGGGCGCGGGATGAGCAGTTCTTC.

The genes are TRBV18 and TRBJ2-1, with 7 nucleotides matching TRBD1. Germline V gene data show CDR1 as KGHSH and CDR2 as LQKENI. Trimming removed 4 bases from V and 7 bases from J; junction bases left unmatched: 7. The CDR3 runs to 14 residues. In DNA, the CDR3 is TGTGCCAGCTCACGAGACAGGGATTGGAATGAGCAGTTCTTC. Encoded protein: CASSRDRDWNEQFF.

The chain links TRBV7-9 to TRBJ2-7, with 8 bases aligning to TRBD1. The ends lost 1 base at V and 4 bases at J; junction bases unmatched: 6. The CDR3 extends over 15 amino acids. Germline V gene data show CDR1 as SEHNR and CDR2 as FQNEAQ (reference sequence). The CDR3 DNA reads as TGTGCCAGCAGCTTAGAGGACAGGGTATGGTACGAGCAGTACTTC. Its translation: CASSLEDRVWYEQYF.

The V gene is TRBV9, the J gene TRBJ1-4; D gene uncertain. Trimming stripped 2 bases from V and 0 bases from J, with 11 bases between. Germline-derived CDR1 and CDR2 are SGDLS and YYNGEE. The length of the CDR3 is 16 residues. CDR3 DNA sequence: TGTGCCAGCAGCGTGGGCAAGTTAGCAACTAATGAAAAACTGTTTTTT. Translated, it gives CASSVGKLATNEKLFF.

The V gene is TRBV7-9, the J gene TRBJ2-5; 8 bases are a match to TRBD2. The CDR3 has 15 residues. Germline loops: CDR1 SEHNR, CDR2 FQNEAQ (reference sequence). The V and J ends lost 4 bases and 7 bases, in that order; junction bases with no gene match: 11. The DNA of the CDR3 is TGTGCCAGCAGCTCACGCGGGGGGAAGGGGAGGACCCAGTACTTC. The encoded protein is CASSSRGGKGRTQYF. Combining the CDR3 with reference TRBV7-9 and TRBJ2-5 gives the whole variable domain DTGVSQNPRHKITKRGQNVTFRCDPISEHNRLYWYRQTLGQGPEFLTYFQNEAQLEKSRLLSDRFSAERPKGSFSTLEIQRTEQGDSAMYLCASSSRGGKGRTQYFGPGTRLLVL.

The chain recombines TRBV27 with TRBJ2-7; 12 bases map to TRBD2. J gave up 6 bases and V 5 bases, and 11 bases lay outside the gene matches. The CDR3 consists of 16 residues. The germline V gene encodes CDR1 MNHEY and CDR2 SMNVEV (reference sequence). The CDR3 loop reads CASSPTRLAGASEQYF. Here the CDR3 DNA reads TGTGCCAGCAGTCCCACTCGACTAGCGGGAGCCTCCGAGCAGTACTTC.

The rearrangement joins TRBV28 to TRBJ1-1; D is ambiguous. The CDR3 contains 15 residues. CDR1 is MDHEN, CDR2 SYDVKM, per germline. Trimming cost V 7 bases and J 3 bases, with 18 bases left between them. As DNA, the CDR3 is TGTGCCAGCACCCAGACGGGGTGGCCCGACACTGAAGCTTTCTTT. Protein product: CASTQTGWPDTEAFF.

The rearrangement uses TRBV29-1 and TRBJ2-5; tentative D call: TRBD1 (6 bases). Germline V gene sequence: CDR1 SQVTM, CDR2 ANQGSEA. Trimming left V 7 bases short and J 5 bases short, with 17 bases between. The CDR3 is 13 amino acids. CDR3 in amino acids: CSAYRQGSETQYF. CDR3 DNA sequence: TGCAGCGCTTACCGTCAGGGGTCGGAGACCCAGTACTTC.

The rearrangement uses TRBV5-6 and TRBJ2-2; 7 bases agree with TRBD1. J was trimmed by 2 bases and V by 1 base; bases with no gene match: 5. Germline V gene data show CDR1 as SGHDT and CDR2 as YYEEEE. CDR3 length equals 16 residues. DNA of the CDR3: TGTGCCAGCAGCTTGTTGGGGACAGAAAACACCGGGGAGCTGTTTTTT. Its protein is CASSLLGTENTGELFF.

The rearrangement links TRBV10-3 to TRBJ2-7, with 9 bases that match TRBD1. CDR1 and CDR2 from the germline V gene are ENHRY and SYGVKD. V shed 10 bases and J 3 bases; nucleotides not matched to a gene: 10. This CDR3 is 14 amino acids long. The CDR3 nucleotides read TGTGCCAGCGGGCCCGGGACAGGGAACTACGAGCAGTACTTC. The encoded protein is CASGPGTGNYEQYF.

The rearrangement joins TRBV9 to TRBJ1-2, with a tentative D call TRBD1 (5 bases). CDR1 is SGDLS, CDR2 YYNGEE, per germline. CDR3 length: 12 amino acids. Deletions cut 3 bases from V and 7 bases from J, with 10 bases between. The CDR3: CASSDPGSGYTF. The CDR3, as DNA: TGTGCCAGCAGCGATCCAGGGTCTGGCTACACCTTC.